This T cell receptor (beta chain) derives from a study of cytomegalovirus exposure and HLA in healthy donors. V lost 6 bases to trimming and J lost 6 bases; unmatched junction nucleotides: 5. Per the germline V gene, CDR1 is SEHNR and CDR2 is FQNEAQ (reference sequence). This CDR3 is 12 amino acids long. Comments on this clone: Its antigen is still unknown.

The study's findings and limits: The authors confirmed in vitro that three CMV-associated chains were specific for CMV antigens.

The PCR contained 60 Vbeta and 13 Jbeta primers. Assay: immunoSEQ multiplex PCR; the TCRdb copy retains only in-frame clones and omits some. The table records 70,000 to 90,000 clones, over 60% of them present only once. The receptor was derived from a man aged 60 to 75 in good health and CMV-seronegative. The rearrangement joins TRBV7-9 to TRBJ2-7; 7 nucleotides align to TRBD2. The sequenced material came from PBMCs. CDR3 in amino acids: CASRLGGSEQYF. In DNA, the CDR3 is TGTGCCAGCAGGTTGGGGGGGTCCGAGCAGTACTTC.